The clone carrying this T cell receptor (beta chain) was seen more than once but under ten times. Antigen: not known. Using its own MiXCR run on the 5' RACE reads, TCRdb lists one record per CDR3 protein. This table holds roughly 130,000 distinct CDR3 sequences, roughly 15% found once. These data are taken from a study of CD8 T cells in ankylosing spondylitis. Findings of the study overall: Reportedly, significant enrichment of disease-linked clones occurred in matched ankylosing spondylitis synovial fluid.

The ends were cut back, 0 bases at V and 0 bases at J, with 12 bases in the middle. The CDR3 length is 16 residues. Germline V CDR1 and CDR2: DFQATT, SNEGSKA (reference sequence). Sequencing used blood, either unsorted or a sorted T cell fraction (not recorded which). The chain links TRBV20-1 to TRBJ2-4; maybe TRBD1 (6 bases). The origin of this receptor is a female donor with ankylosing spondylitis or in good health (not recorded which). CDR3 region: CSARDPGRGAKNIQYF. CDR3 sequence (DNA): TGCAGTGCTAGAGATCCGGGCAGGGGAGCCAAAAACATTCAGTACTTC.